These T cell receptor beta chains were read from a single sample in a study of cytomegalovirus exposure and HLA in healthy donors. Sequencing used immunoSEQ multiplex PCR; TCRdb keeps in-frame clones, though not all of them. This listing includes around 130,000 clones. Specimen: PBMCs. These receptors were taken from a woman aged 60-75 years in good health and CMV-seronegative. CDR3s include the opening cysteine and the closing phenylalanine or tryptophan. Each record gives: D gene, J gene, V gene, CDR3 protein, CDR3 DNA. D genes are given only for firm matches.

>TRBD1|TRBJ2-7|TRBV5-1
CASSSQGAGDEQYF
TGCGCCAGCAGCTCCCAGGGGGCAGGAGACGAGCAGTACTTC
>.|TRBJ2-7|TRBV18
CASSRDSDYEQYF
TGTGCCAGCTCGCGGGACAGCGACTACGAGCAGTACTTC
>.|TRBJ1-5|TRBV10-1
CASEYHGLNSNQPQHF
TGCGCCAGTGAATACCATGGACTTAATAGCAATCAGCCCCAGCATTTT
>TRBD2|TRBJ2-2|TRBV5-1
CASSLLAGANTGELFF
TGCGCCAGCAGCTTACTAGCGGGAGCTAACACCGGGGAGCTGTTTTTT
>TRBD1|TRBJ2-7|TRBV5-5
CASSLPGDRGPTAYEQYF
TGTGCCAGCAGCTTGCCGGGGGACAGGGGCCCTACCGCCTACGAGCAGTACTTC
>TRBD1|TRBJ2-1|TRBV28
CASGTDGTGGVNEQFF
TGTGCCAGCGGGACGGACGGGACAGGGGGAGTTAATGAGCAGTTCTTC
>TRBD1|TRBJ1-4|TRBV7-6
CASSPSGTGDEKLFF
TGTGCCAGCAGCCCATCGGGGACAGGGGACGAAAAACTGTTTTTT
>TRBD1|TRBJ2-3|TRBV5-6
CASSDRVMTDTQYF
TGTGCCAGCAGCGACAGGGTAATGACAGATACGCAGTATTTT
>TRBD2|TRBJ2-2|TRBV9
CASSTGLAGGPLAGELFF
TGTGCCAGCAGCACGGGACTAGCGGGGGGCCCCCTTGCCGGGGAGCTGTTTTTT
>TRBD2|TRBJ2-5|TRBV7-9
CAGSGAQETQYF
TGTGCCGGGAGCGGGGCTCAAGAGACCCAGTACTTC
>TRBD1|TRBJ1-3|TRBV6-1
CASSDVVSSDRAGNTIYF
TGTGCCAGCAGTGATGTTGTCTCCTCGGACAGGGCTGGAAACACCATATATTTT
>.|TRBJ1-3|TRBV28
CASSLWDIRRNTIYF
TGTGCCAGCAGTTTGTGGGACATCAGACGAAACACCATATATTTT
>TRBD1|TRBJ1-6|TRBV9
CASSVEGQGGPLNSPLHF
TGTGCCAGCAGCGTAGAGGGACAGGGTGGGCCGTTGAATTCACCCCTCCACTTT
>TRBD2|TRBJ2-3|TRBV4-2
CASSQDPSGRGTDTQYF
TGTGCCAGCAGCCAAGATCCTAGCGGGAGGGGAACAGATACGCAGTATTTT
>.|TRBJ1-1|TRBV13
CASSLRGKATEAFF
TGTGCCAGCAGCTTACGGGGTAAGGCCACTGAAGCTTTCTTT
>.|TRBJ1-6|TRBV21-1
CASSKASLRSSYNSPLHF
TGTGCCAGCAGCAAAGCATCTTTGAGGAGCTCCTATAATTCACCCCTCCACTTT